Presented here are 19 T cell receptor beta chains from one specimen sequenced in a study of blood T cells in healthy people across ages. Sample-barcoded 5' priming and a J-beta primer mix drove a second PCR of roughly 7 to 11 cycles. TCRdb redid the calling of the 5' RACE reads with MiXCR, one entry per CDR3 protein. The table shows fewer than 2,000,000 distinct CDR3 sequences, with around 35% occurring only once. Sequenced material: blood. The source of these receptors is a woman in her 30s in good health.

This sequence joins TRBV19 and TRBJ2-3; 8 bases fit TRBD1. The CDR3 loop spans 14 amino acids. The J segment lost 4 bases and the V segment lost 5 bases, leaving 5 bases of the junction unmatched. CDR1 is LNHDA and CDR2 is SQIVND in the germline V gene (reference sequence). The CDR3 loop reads CASSRGQVADTQYF. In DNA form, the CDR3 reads TGTGCCAGTAGTCGGGGACAGGTGGCAGATACGCAGTATTTT.

CDR3 sequence reads: CASSLGSSGAGANVLTF. For the CDR3, the DNA is TGCGCCAGCAGCTTGGGGAGTAGCGGGGCTGGGGCCAACGTCCTGACTTTC. The chain links TRBV5-1 to TRBJ2-6; 8 positions match TRBD2. With 0 bases clipped from V and 2 bases from J, the junction kept 4 bases outside the gene matches. The germline V gene has CDR1 SGHRS and CDR2 YFSETQ. The CDR3 has 17 residues.

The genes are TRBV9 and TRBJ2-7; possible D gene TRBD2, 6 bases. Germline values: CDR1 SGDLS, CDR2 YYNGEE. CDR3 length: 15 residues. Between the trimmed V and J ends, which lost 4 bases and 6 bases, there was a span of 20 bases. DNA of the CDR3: TGTGCCAGCAGCTCAGCCGGGAGACCTGCGTCCGAGCAGTACTTC. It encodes CASSSAGRPASEQYF. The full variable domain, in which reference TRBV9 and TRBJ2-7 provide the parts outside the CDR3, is DSGVTQTPKHLITATGQRVTLRCSPRSGDLSVYWYQQSLDQGLQFLIQYYNGEERAKGNILERFSAQQFPDLHSELNLSSLELGDSALYFCASSSAGRPASEQYFGPGTRLTVT.

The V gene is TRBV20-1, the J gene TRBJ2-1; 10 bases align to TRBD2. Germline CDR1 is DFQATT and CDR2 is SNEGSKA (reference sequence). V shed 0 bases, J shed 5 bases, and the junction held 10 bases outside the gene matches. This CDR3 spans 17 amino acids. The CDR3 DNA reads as TGCAGTGCTAGAGAGCCCCCCTGGCTAGCGGGAGACAATGAGCAGTTCTTC. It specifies CSAREPPWLAGDNEQFF.

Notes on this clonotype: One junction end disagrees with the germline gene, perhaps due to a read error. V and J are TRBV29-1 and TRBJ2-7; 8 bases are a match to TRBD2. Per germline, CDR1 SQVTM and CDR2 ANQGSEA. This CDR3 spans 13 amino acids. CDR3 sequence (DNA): TGCGGCGTTGAGCCTCTGCGGGGGGTTGAGCAGTACTTC. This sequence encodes CGVEPLRGVEQYF.

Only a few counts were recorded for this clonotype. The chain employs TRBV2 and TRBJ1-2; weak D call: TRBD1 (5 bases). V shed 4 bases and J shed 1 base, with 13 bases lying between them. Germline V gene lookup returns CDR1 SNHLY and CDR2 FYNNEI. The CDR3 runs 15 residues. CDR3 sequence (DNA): TGTGCCAGCAGTGGGCCCGGGGCAGATAACTATGGCTACACCTTC. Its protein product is CASSGPGADNYGYTF.

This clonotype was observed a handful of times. CDR3 protein: CASSFLSGGPNNEQFF. In DNA, the CDR3 is TGTGCCAGCAGCTTCCTCAGCGGGGGGCCTAACAATGAGCAGTTCTTC. The chain uses TRBV7-9 and TRBJ2-1; 9 bases map to TRBD2. V shed 3 bases, J shed 5 bases, and the junction held 8 bases outside the gene matches. The CDR3 length is 16 residues. Looked up from germline, CDR1 is SEHNR and CDR2 is FQNEAQ (reference sequence).

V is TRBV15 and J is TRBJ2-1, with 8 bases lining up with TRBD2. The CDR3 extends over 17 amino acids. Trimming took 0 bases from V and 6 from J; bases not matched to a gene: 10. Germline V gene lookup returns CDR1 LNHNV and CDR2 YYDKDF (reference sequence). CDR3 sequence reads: CATSRDLETSASNEQFF. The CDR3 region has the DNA TGTGCCACCAGCAGAGATTTGGAGACTAGCGCCTCCAATGAGCAGTTCTTC. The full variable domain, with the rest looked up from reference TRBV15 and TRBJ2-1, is DAMVIQNPRYQVTQFGKPVTLSCSQTLNHNVMYWYQQKSSQAPKLLFHYYDKDFNNEADTPDNFQSRRPNTSFCFLDIRSPGLGDTAMYLCATSRDLETSASNEQFFGPGTRLTVL.

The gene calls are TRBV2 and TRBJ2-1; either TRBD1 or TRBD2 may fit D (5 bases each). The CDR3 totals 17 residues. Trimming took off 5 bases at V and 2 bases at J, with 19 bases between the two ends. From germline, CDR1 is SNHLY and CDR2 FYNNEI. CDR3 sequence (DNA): TGTGCCAGCAGTTCAGGGACCCTTATCGGGGCCTACAATGAGCAGTTCTTC. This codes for CASSSGTLIGAYNEQFF.

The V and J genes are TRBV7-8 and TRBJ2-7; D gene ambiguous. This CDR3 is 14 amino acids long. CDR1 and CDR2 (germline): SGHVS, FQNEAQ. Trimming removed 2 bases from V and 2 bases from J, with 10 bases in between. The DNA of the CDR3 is TGTGCCAGCAGCTTATCCCAGATCGCCTACGAGCAGTACTTC. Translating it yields CASSLSQIAYEQYF.

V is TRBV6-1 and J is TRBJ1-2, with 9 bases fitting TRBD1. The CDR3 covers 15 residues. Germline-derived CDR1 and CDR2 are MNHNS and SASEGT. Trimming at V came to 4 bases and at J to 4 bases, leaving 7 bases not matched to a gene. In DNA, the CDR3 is TGTGCCAGCAGTGGCTACGACAGGGGGACCTATGGCTACACCTTC. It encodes CASSGYDRGTYGYTF.

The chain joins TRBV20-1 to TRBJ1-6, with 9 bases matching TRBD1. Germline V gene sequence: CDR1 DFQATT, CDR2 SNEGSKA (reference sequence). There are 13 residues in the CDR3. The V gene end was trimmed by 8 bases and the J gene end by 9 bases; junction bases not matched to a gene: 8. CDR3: CSRGGTGSSPLHF. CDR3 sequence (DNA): TGCAGTCGGGGAGGGACAGGGAGTTCACCCCTCCACTTT.

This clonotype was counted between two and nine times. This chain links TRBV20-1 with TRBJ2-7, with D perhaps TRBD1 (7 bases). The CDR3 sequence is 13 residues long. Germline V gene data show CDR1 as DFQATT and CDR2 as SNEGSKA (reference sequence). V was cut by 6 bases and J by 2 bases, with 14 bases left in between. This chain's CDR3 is CSAMLRGAYEQYF. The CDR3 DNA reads TGCAGTGCCATGCTCAGGGGGGCCTACGAGCAGTACTTC.

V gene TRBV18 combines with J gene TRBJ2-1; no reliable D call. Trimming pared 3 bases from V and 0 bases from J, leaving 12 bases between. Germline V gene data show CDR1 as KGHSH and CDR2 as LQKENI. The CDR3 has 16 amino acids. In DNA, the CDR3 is TGTGCCAGCTCACCGAGGATACCGAGCTCCTACAATGAGCAGTTCTTC. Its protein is CASSPRIPSSYNEQFF. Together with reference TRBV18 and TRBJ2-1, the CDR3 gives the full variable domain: NAGVMQNPRHLVRRRGQEARLRCSPMKGHSHVYWYRQLPEEGLKFMVYLQKENIIDESGMPKERFSAEFPKEGPSILRIQQVVRGDSAAYFCASSPRIPSSYNEQFFGPGTRLTVL.

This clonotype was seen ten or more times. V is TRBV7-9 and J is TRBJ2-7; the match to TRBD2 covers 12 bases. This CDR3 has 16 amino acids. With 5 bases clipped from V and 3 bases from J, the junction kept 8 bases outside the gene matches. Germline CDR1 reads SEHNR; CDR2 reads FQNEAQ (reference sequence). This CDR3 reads CASSPPSGRANYEQYF. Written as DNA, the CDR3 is TGTGCCAGCAGCCCTCCTAGCGGGAGGGCCAACTACGAGCAGTACTTC.

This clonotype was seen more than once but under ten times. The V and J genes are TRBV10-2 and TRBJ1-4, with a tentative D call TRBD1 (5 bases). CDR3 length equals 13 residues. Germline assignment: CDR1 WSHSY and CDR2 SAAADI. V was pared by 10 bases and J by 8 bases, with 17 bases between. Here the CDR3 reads CATQTVGGEKLFF. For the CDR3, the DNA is TGCGCCACTCAGACAGTTGGGGGAGAAAAACTGTTTTTT.

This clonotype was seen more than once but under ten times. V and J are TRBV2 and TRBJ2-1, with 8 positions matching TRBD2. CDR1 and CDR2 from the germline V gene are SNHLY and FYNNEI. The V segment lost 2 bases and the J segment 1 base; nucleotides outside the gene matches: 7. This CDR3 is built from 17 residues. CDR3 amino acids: CASSERPGGVSYNEQFF. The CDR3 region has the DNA TGTGCCAGCAGTGAACGTCCCGGGGGGGTATCCTACAATGAGCAGTTCTTC.

CDR3 in amino acids: CASSSSPTGNTGELFF. In DNA, the CDR3 is TGTGCCAGCAGCTCCTCCCCCACTGGGAACACCGGGGAGCTGTTTTTT. The chain couples TRBV7-2 to TRBJ2-2; D is undetermined. Germline V gene lookup returns CDR1 SGHTA and CDR2 FQGNSA. V gave up 4 bases and J gave up 1 base, with 13 bases separating them. The CDR3 sequence is 16 residues long.

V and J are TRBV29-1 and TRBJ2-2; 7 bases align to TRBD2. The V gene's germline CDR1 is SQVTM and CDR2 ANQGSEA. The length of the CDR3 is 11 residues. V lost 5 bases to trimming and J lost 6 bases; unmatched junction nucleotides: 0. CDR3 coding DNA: TGCAGCGTTCGGGAGGCCGGGGAGCTGTTTTTT. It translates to CSVREAGELFF.